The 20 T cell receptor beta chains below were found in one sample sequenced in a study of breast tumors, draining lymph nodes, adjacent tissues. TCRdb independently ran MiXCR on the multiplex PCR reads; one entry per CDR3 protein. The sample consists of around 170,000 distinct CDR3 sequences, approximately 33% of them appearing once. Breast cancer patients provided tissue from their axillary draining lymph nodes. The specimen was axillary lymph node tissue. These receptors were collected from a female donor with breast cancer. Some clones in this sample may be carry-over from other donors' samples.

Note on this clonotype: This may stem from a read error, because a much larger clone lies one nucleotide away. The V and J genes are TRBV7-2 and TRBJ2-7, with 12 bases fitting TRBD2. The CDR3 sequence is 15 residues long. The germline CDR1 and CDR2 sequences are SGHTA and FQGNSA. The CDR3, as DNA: TGTGCCAGCAGCCCCGAGACTAGCGGGGGCTACGAGCAGCACTTC. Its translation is CASSPETSGGYEQHF.

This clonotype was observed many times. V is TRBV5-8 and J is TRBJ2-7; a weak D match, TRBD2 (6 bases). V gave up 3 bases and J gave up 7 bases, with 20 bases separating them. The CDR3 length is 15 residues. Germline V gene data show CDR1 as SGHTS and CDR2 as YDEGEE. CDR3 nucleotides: TGTGCCAGCAGCTCGGGTGGGACTCCTAGTTATGAGCAGTACTTC. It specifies CASSSGGTPSYEQYF.

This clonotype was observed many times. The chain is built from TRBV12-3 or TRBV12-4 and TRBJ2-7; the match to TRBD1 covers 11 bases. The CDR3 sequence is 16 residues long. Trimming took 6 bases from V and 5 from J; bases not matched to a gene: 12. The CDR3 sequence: CASSRRGTGGIHEQYF. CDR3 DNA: TGTGCCAGCAGCCGGAGGGGGACAGGGGGAATCCACGAGCAGTACTTC.

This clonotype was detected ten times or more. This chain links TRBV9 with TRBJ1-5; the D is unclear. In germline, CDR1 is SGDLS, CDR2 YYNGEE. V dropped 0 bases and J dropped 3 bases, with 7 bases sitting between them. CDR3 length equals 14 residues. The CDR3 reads CASSVDPVNQPQHF. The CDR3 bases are TGTGCCAGCAGCGTAGATCCAGTCAATCAGCCCCAGCATTTT.

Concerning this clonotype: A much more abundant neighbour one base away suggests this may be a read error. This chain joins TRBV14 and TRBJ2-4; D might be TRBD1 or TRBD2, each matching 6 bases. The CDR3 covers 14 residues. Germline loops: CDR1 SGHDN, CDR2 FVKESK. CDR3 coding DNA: TGTGCCAGCAGCCGGGGGGCGGCCAAAAACATTCAGTCCTTC. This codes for CASSRGAAKNIQSF.

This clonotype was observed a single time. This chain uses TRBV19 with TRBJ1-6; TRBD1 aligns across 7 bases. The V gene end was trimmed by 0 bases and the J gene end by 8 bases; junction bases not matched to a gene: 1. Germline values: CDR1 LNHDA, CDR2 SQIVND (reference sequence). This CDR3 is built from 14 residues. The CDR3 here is CASSIDTGDSPLHF. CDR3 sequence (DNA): TGTGCCAGTAGTATAGATACAGGGGATTCACCCCTCCACTTT.

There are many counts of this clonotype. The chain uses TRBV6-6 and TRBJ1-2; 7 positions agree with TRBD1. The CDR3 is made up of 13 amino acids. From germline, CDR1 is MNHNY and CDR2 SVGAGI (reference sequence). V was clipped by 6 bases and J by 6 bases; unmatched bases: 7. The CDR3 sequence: CASRSTGEHGYTF. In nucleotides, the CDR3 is TGTGCCAGCAGGTCAACAGGGGAACATGGCTACACCTTC.

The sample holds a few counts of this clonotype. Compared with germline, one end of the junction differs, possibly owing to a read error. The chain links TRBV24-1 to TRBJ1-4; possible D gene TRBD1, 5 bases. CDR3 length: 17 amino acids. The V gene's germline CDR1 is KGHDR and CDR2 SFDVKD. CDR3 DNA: TGCGCCACCAGTGGTTCCCGGCGGGGGAAGGCTAATGAAAAACGGTTTTTT. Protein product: CATSGSRRGKANEKRFF.

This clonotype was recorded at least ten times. CDR3: CASSLQLFRGETQYF. DNA of the CDR3: TGTGCCAGCAGCTTACAGCTGTTCAGGGGAGAGACCCAGTACTTC. The rearrangement uses TRBV7-2 and TRBJ2-5, with D possibly matching TRBD1 (6 bases). Germline CDR1 SGHTA, CDR2 FQGNSA. Deletions cut 2 bases from V and 4 bases from J, with 14 bases between. The CDR3 has 15 amino acids.

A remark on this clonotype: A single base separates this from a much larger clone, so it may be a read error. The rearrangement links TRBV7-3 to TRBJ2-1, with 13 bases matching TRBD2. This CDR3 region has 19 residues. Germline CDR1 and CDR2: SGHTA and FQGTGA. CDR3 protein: CANSLSLTSGRAPLYEQFF. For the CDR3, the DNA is TGTGCCAACAGCTTAAGCCTCACTAGCGGGAGGGCCCCTTTATATGAGCAGTTCTTC.

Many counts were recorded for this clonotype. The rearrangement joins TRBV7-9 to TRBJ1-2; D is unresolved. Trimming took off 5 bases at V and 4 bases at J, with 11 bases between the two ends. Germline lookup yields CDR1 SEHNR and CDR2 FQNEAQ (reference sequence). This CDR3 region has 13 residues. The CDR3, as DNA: TGTGCCAGCAGCGAAGGGCCCGGCTATGGCTACACCTTC. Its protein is CASSEGPGYGYTF.

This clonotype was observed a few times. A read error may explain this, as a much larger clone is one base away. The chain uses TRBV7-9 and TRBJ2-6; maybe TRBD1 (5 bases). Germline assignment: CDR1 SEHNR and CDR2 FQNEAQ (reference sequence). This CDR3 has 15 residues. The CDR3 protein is CASTLSRSGANVLPF. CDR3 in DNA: TGTGCCAGCACCCTCTCCAGGTCTGGGGCCAACGTCCTGCCTTTC. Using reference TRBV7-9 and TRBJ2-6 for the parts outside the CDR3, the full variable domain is DTGVSQNPRHKITKRGQNVTFRCDPISEHNRLYWYRQTLGQGPEFLTYFQNEAQLEKSRLLSDRFSAERPKGSFSTLEIQRTEQGDSAMYLCASTLSRSGANVLPFGAGSRLTVL.

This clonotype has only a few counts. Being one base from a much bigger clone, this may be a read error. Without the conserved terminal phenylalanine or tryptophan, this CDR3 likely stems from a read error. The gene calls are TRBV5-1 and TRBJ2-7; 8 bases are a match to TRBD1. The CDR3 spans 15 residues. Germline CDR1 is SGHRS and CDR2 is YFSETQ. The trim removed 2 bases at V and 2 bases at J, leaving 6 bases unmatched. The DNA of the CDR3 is TGCGCCAGCAGCTTCTCCGGGACAGGCACCTACGAGCAGTACTCC. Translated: CASSFSGTGTYEQYS.

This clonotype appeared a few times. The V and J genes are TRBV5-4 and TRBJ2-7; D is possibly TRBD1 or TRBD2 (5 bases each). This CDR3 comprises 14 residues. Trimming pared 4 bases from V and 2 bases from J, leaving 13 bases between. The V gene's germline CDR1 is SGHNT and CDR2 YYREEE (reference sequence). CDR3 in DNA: TGTGCCAGCAGCCGCTGGGGACCAACCTACGAGCAGTACTTC. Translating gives CASSRWGPTYEQYF.

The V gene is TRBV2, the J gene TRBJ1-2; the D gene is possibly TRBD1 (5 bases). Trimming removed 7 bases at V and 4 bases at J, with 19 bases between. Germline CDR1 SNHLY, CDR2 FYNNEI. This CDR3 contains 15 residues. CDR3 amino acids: CASTHGGGVAYGYTF. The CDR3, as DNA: TGTGCCAGCACCCACGGGGGGGGGGTTGCCTATGGCTACACCTTC.

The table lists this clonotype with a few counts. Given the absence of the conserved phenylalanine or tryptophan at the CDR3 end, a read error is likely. The CDR3 region has the DNA TGTGCCAGTAGTGAAGGGGCTGGGGCAAGGAAACAGCCCCAGCATCTT. Its protein is CASSEGAGARKQPQHL. The chain uses TRBV19 and TRBJ1-5; TRBD1 might be the D (5 bases). Germline-derived CDR1 and CDR2 are LNHDA and SQIVND (reference sequence). The CDR3 length is 16 residues. V lost 5 bases and J lost 7, with 21 bases in between.

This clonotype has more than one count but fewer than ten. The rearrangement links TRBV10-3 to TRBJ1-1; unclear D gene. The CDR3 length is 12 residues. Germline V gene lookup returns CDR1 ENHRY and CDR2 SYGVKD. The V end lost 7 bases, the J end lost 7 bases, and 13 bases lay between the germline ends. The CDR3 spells CAIKSGSDEAFF. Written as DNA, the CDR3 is TGTGCCATCAAATCAGGCTCGGATGAAGCTTTCTTT.

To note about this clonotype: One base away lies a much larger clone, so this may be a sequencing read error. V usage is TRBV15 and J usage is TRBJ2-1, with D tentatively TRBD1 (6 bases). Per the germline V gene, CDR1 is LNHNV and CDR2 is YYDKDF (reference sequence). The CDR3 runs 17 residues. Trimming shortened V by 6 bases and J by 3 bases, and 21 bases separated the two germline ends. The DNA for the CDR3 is TGTGCCACCAGTCGGACGGGGCAGGGGATTATCTACAATGAGCAGTTCTTC. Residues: CATSRTGQGIIYNEQFF.

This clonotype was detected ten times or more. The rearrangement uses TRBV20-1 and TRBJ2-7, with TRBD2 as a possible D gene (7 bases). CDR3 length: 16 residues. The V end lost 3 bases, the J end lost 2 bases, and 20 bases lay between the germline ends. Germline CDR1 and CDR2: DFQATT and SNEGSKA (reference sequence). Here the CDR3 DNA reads TGCAGTGCTAGTCTCGGCGGGCGGGGGCTGGCCTACGAGCAGTACTTC. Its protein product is CSASLGGRGLAYEQYF.

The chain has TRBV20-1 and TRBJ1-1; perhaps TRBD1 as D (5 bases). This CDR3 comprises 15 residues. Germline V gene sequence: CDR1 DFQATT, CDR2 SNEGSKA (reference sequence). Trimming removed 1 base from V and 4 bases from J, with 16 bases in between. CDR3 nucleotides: TGCAGTGCTAGAGGCATGTCAGGGTCGACCACTGAAGCTTTCTTT. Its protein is CSARGMSGSTTEAFF.